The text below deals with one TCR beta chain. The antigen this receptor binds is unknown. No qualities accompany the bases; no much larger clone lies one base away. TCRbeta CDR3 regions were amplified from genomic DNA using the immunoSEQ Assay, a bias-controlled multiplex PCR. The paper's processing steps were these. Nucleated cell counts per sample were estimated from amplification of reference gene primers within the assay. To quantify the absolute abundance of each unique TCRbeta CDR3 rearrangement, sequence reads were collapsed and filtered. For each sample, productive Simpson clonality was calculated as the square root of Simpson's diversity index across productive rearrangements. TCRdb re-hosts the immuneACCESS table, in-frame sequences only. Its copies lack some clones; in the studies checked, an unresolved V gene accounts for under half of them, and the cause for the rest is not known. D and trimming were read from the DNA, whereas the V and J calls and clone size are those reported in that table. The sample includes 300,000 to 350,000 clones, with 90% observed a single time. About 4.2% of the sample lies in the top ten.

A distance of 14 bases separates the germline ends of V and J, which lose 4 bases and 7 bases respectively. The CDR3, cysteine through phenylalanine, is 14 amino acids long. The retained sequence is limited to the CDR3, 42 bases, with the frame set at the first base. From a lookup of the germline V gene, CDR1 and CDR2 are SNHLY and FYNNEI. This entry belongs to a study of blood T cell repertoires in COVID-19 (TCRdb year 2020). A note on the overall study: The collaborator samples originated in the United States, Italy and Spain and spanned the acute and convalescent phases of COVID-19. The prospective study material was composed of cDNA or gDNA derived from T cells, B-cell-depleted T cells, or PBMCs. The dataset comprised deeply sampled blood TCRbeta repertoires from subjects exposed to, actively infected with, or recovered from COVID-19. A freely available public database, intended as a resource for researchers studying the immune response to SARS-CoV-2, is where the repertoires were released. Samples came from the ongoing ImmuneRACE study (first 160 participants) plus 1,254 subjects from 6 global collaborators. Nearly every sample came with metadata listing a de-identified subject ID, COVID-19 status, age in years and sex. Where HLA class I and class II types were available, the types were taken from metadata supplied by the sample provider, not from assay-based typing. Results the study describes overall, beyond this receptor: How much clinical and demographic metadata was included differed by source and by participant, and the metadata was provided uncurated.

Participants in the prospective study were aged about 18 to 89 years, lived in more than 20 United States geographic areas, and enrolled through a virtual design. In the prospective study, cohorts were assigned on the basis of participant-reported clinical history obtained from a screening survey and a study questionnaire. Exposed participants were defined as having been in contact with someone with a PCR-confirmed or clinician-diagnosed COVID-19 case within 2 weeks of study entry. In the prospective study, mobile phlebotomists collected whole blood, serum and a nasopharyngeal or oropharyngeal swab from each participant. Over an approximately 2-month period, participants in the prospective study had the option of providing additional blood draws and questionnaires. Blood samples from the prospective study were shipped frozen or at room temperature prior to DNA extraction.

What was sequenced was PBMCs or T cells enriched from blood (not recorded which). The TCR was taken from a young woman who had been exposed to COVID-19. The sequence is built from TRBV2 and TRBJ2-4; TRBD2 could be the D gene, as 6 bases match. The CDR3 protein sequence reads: CASSVGGAFNIQYF. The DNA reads TGTGCCAGCAGTGTGGGAGGAGCCTTTAACATTCAGTACTTC.